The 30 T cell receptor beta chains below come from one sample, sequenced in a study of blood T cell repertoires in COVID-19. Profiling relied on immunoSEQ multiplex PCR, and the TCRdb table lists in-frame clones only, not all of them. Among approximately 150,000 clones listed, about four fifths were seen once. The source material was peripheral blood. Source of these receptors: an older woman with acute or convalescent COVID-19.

The CDR3, as DNA: TGTGCCAGTAGTATTATACAGGGGGCGGATGAGCAGTTCTTC. This sequence encodes CASSIIQGADEQFF. The chain couples TRBV19 to TRBJ2-1, with 9 bases that match TRBD1. The germline CDR1 and CDR2 sequences are LNHDA and SQIVND (reference sequence). This CDR3 contains 14 residues. Trimming at V came to 3 bases and at J to 8 bases, leaving 5 bases not matched to a gene.

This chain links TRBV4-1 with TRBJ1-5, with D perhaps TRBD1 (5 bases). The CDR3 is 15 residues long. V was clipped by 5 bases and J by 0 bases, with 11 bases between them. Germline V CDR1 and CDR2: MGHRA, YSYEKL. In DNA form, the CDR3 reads TGCGCCAGCAGCGTAGACAGTTATAGCAATCAGCCCCAGCATTTT. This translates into CASSVDSYSNQPQHF.

The CDR3 reads CASSDRGGTDNSPLHF. The CDR3 DNA reads as TGTGCCAGCAGCGATCGAGGGGGCACGGATAATTCACCCCTCCACTTT. V gene TRBV9 combines with J gene TRBJ1-6; 7 nucleotides line up with TRBD1. CDR1 and CDR2 (germline): SGDLS, YYNGEE. The CDR3 has 16 amino acids. After removal of 3 bases from V and 5 bases from J, the junction contained 8 bases not matched to a gene. The full variable domain, completed using reference TRBV9 and TRBJ1-6, is DSGVTQTPKHLITATGQRVTLRCSPRSGDLSVYWYQQSLDQGLQFLIQYYNGEERAKGNILERFSAQQFPDLHSELNLSSLELGDSALYFCASSDRGGTDNSPLHFGNGTRLTVT.

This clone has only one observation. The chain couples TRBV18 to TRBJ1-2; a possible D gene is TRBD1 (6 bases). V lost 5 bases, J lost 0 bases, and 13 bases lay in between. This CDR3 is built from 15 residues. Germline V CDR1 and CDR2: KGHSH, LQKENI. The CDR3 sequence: CASSATGQANYGYTF. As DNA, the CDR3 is TGTGCCAGCTCAGCAACAGGGCAGGCTAACTATGGCTACACCTTC.

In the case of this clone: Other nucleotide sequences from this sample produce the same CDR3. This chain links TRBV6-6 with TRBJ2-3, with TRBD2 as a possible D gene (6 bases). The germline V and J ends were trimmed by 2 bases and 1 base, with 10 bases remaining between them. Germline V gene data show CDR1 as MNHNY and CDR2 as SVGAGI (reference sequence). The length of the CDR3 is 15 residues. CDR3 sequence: CASSYTGGGTDTQYF. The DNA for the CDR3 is TGTGCCAGCAGTTACACGGGCGGGGGCACAGATACGCAGTATTTT.

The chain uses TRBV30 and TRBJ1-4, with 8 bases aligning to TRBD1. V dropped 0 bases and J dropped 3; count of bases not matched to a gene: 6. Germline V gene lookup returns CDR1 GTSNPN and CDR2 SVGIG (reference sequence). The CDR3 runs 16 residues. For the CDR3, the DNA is TGTGCCTGGAGTGTACTAAGGACAGGGCCTAATGAAAAACTGTTTTTT. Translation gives CAWSVLRTGPNEKLFF.

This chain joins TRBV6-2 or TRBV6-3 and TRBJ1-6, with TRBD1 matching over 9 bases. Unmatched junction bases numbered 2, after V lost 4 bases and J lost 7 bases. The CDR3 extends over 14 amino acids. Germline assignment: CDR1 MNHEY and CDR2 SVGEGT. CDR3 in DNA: TGTGCCAGCAGTTTCGACAGGGGGAATTCACCCCTCCACTTT. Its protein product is CASSFDRGNSPLHF.

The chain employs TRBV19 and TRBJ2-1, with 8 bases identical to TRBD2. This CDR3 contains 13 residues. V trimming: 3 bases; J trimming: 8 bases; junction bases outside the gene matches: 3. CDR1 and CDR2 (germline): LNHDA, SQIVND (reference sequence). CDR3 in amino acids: CASSMGLVYEQFF. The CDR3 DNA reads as TGTGCCAGTAGTATGGGACTAGTATATGAGCAGTTCTTC.

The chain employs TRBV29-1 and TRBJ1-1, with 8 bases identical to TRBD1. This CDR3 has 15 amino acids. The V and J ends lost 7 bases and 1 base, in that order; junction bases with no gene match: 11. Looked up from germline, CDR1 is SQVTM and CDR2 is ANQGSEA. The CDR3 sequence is CSAIDRGGRNTEAFF. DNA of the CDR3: TGCAGCGCTATAGACAGGGGTGGGCGGAACACTGAAGCTTTCTTT.

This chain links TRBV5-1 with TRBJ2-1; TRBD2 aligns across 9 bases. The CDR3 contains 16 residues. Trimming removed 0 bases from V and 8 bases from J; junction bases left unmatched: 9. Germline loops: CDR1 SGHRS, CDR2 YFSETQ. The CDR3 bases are TGCGCCAGCAGCTTGGCCCGGATAGCGGGGGAGTATGAGCAGTTCTTC. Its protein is CASSLARIAGEYEQFF.

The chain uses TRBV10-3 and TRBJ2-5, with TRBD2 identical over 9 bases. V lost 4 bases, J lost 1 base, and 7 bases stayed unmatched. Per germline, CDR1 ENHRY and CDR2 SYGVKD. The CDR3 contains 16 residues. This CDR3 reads CAISVGGGGFQETQYF. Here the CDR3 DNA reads TGTGCCATCAGTGTGGGCGGGGGGGGTTTCCAAGAGACCCAGTACTTC.

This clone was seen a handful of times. CDR3 DNA sequence: TGTGCCAGCAGCTCAACTATTCCGACGGGACAGGGGGCGAAGGGCTACACCTTC. This sequence encodes CASSSTIPTGQGAKGYTF. This rearrangement joins TRBV7-8 to TRBJ1-2; TRBD1 agrees at 12 bases. In germline, CDR1 is SGHVS, CDR2 FQNEAQ. CDR3 size: 18 residues. V lost 4 bases and J lost 8; bases outside the gene matches: 17.

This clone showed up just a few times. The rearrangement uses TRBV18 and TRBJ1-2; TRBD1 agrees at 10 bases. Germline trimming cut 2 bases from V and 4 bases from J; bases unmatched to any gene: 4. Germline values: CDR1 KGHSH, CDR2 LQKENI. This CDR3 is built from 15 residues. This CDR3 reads CASSPEGQGIYGYTF. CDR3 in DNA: TGTGCCAGCTCACCAGAGGGACAGGGGATCTATGGCTACACCTTC.

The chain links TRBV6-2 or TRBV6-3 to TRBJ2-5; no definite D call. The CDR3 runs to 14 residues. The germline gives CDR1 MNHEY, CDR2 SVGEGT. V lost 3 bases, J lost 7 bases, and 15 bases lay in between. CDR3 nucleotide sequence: TGTGCCAGCAGTTATGGCACAAGGTCAGGGACCCAGTACTTC. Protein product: CASSYGTRSGTQYF.

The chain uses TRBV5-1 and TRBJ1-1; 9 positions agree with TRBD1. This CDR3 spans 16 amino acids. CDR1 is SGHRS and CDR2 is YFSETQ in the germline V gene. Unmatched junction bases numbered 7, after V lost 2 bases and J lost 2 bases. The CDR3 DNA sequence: TGCGCCAGCAGCTTCCCGGGACAGGGCCTCAACACTGAAGCTTTCTTT. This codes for CASSFPGQGLNTEAFF.

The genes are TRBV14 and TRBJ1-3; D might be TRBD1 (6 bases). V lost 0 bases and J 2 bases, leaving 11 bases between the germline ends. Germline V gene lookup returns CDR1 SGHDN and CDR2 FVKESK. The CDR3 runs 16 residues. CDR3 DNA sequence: TGTGCCAGCAGCCAAGATAGGCGGGGGCCTGGAAACACCATATATTTT. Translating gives CASSQDRRGPGNTIYF. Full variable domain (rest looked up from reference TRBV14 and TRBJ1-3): EAGVTQFPSHSVIEKGQTVTLRCDPISGHDNLYWYRRVMGKEIKFLLHFVKESKQDESGMPNNRFLAERTGGTYSTLKVQPAELEDSGVYFCASSQDRRGPGNTIYFGEGSWLTVV.

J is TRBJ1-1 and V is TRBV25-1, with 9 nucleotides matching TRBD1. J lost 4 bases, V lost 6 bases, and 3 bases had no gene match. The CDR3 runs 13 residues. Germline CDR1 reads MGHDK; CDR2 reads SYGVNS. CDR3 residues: CASRGQGLTEAFF. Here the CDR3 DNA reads TGTGCCAGCAGGGGACAGGGCCTCACTGAAGCTTTCTTT.

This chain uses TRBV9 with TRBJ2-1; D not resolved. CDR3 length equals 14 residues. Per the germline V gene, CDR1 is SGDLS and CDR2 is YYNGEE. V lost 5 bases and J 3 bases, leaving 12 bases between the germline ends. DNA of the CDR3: TGTGCCAGCAGTCCACAAATTATCTACAATGAGCAGTTCTTC. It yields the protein CASSPQIIYNEQFF.

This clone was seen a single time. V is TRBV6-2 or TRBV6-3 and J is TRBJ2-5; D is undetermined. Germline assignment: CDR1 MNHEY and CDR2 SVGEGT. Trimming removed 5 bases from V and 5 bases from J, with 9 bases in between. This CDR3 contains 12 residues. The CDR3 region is CASSLYGETQYF. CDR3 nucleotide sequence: TGTGCCAGCAGTCTATACGGGGAGACCCAGTACTTC.

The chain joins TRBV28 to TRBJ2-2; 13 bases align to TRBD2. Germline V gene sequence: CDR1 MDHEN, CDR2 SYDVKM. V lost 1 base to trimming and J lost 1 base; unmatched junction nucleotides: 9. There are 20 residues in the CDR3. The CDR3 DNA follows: TGTGCCAGCAGTTTATACGGGCGACTAGCGGGAGGCCAGAACACCGGGGAGCTGTTTTTT. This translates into CASSLYGRLAGGQNTGELFF.

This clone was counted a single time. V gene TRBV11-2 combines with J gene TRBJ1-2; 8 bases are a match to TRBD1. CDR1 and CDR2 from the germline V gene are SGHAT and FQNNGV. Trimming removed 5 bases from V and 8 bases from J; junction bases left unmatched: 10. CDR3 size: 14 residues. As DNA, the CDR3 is TGTGCCAGCAGCCCCCAGAGGGGGACAGGAGGCTACACCTTC. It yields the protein CASSPQRGTGGYTF. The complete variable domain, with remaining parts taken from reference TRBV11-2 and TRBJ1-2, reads EAGVAQSPRYKIIEKRQSVAFWCNPISGHATLYWYQQILGQGPKLLIQFQNNGVVDDSQLPKDRFSAERLKGVDSTLKIQPAKLEDSAVYLCASSPQRGTGGYTFGSGTRLTVV.

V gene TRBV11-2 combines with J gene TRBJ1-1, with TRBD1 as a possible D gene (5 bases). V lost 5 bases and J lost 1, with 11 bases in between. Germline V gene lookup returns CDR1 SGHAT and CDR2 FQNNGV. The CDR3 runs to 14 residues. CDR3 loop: CASSTRRGNTEAFF. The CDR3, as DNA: TGTGCCAGCAGCACCCGGAGGGGGAACACTGAAGCTTTCTTT.

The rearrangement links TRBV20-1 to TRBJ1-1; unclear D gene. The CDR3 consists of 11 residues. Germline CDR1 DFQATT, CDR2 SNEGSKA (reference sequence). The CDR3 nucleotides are TGCGTGGGAGGAATGAACACTGAAGCTTTCTTT. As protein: CVGGMNTEAFF.

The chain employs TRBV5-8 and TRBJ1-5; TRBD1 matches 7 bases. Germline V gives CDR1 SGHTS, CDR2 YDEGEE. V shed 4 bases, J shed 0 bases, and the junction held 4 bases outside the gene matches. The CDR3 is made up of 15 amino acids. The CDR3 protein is CASSSGQVSNQPQHF. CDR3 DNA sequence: TGTGCCAGCAGCAGCGGACAGGTTAGCAATCAGCCCCAGCATTTT. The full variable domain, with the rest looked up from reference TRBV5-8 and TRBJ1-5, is EAGVTQSPTHLIKTRGQQATLRCSPISGHTSVYWYQQALGLGLQFLLWYDEGEERNRGNFPPRFSGRQFPNYSSELNVNALELEDSALYLCASSSGQVSNQPQHFGDGTRLSIL.

This CDR3 reads CASSPPGGGSDEQFF. The CDR3 DNA is TGTGCCAGCAGCCCTCCGGGGGGGGGATCCGATGAGCAGTTCTTC. The rearrangement links TRBV7-2 to TRBJ2-1; TRBD2 matches 8 bases. The CDR3 contains 15 residues. The germline V gene encodes CDR1 SGHTA and CDR2 FQGNSA. V shed 5 bases and J 8 bases; nucleotides not matched to a gene: 11.

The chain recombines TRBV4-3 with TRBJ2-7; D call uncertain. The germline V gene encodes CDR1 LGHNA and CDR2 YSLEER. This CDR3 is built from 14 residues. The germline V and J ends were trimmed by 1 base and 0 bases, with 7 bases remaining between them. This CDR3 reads CASSQGWSSYEQYF. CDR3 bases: TGCGCCAGCAGCCAAGGTTGGAGCTCCTACGAGCAGTACTTC.

The CDR3 DNA follows: TGTGCCAGCAGCTCGGGACAGGGGGGCAATCAGCCCCAGCATTTT. Translating it yields CASSSGQGGNQPQHF. This chain joins TRBV6-6 and TRBJ1-5; 11 bases are a match to TRBD1. Unmatched junction bases numbered 3, after V lost 6 bases and J lost 2 bases. CDR1 and CDR2 from the germline V gene are MNHNY and SVGAGI (reference sequence). The CDR3 totals 15 residues.

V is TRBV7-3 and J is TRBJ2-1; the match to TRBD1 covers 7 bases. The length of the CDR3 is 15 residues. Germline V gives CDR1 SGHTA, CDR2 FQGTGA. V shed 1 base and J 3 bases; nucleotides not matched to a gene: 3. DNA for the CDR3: TGTGCCAGCAGCTTAATAGCAGGGGGCTACAATGAGCAGTTCTTC. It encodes CASSLIAGGYNEQFF.

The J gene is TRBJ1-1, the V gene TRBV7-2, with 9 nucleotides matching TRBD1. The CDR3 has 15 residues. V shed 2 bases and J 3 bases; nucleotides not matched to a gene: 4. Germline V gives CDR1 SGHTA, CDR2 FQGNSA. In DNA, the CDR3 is TGTGCCAGCAGCTTATCGACAGGGGGATACACTGAAGCTTTCTTT. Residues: CASSLSTGGYTEAFF.

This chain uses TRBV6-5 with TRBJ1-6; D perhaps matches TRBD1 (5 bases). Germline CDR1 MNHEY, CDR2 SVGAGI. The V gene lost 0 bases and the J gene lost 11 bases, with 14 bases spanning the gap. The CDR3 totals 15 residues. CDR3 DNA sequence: TGTGCCAGCAGTTACTCGGGGTTCGGGGGTCCACCCCTCCACTTT. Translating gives CASSYSGFGGPPLHF.